This is a list of T cell receptor beta chains from one sample in a study of spatial heterogeneity in lung cancer. TCRdb fed the 5' RACE reads into MiXCR, producing one record per CDR3 protein. The table has 45,000 to 55,000 distinct CDR3 sequences, roughly 5% seen once. The sample was PBMCs, taken at surgery. All receptors derive from a male donor with early-stage non-small cell lung cancer. Both conserved end residues are part of each CDR3. D genes are given only for firm matches. Not all rows give a size; the values are once, few, many and, for expanded clones, a class.

CASSLKSGQPQHF	TGTGCCAGCAGTTTGAAATCTGGTCAGCCCCAGCATTTT	many	NA	TRBJ1-5	TRBV12-3/TRBV12-4	13
CASRSSGNTIYF	TGTGCCAGCAGAAGCTCTGGAAACACCATATATTTT	few	NA	TRBJ1-3	TRBV12-3/TRBV12-4	12
CASSQGSGGHEQYF	TGCGCCAGCAGCCAAGGTAGCGGGGGCCACGAGCAGTACTTC	NA	TRBD2	TRBJ2-7	TRBV4-1	14
CASSPSPSNTGELFF	TGCGCCAGCAGCCCCTCACCCTCTAACACCGGGGAGCTGTTTTTT	many	NA	TRBJ2-2	TRBV4-3	15
CGGGGRVTDTQYF	TGCGGAGGCGGGGGGAGGGTGACAGATACGCAGTATTTT	NA	TRBD2	TRBJ2-3	TRBV29-1	13
CASRSTSYHNEQFF	TGTGCCAGCAGAAGTACCAGCTACCACAATGAGCAGTTCTTC	many	NA	TRBJ2-1	TRBV14	14
CASSPSILQPQHF	TGTGCCAGCAGCCCCTCGATCCTTCAGCCCCAGCATTTT	NA	NA	TRBJ1-5	TRBV3-1	13
CASRVGQGGYGYTF	TGTGCCAGCAGAGTCGGACAAGGAGGCTATGGCTACACCTTC	many	NA	TRBJ1-2	TRBV12-3/TRBV12-4	14
CASSPDGNTEAFF	TGTGCCAGCTCCCCTGACGGGAACACTGAAGCTTTCTTT	many	NA	TRBJ1-1	TRBV18	13
CASSLSSSYNEQFF	TGTGCCAGCAGTCTGAGTAGCTCCTACAATGAGCAGTTCTTC	many	NA	TRBJ2-1	TRBV12-3/TRBV12-4	14
CASSFEGYEQYF	TGCGCCAGCAGCTTCGAAGGCTACGAGCAGTACTTC	many	NA	TRBJ2-7	TRBV5-1	12
CSASRIIRGTTEAFF	TGCAGTGCTAGTAGGATTATACGGGGGACCACTGAAGCTTTCTTT	many	NA	TRBJ1-1	TRBV20-1	15
CATPFGNSGGHPWNEQFF	TGTGCCACCCCATTTGGAAATAGCGGGGGACACCCTTGGAATGAGCAGTTCTTC	many	TRBD2	TRBJ2-1	TRBV19	18
CASSLEGTDTQYF	TGTGCCAGCAGTTTGGAGGGCACAGATACGCAGTATTTT	many	NA	TRBJ2-3	TRBV6-5	13
CASSLQGVKRETQYF	TGTGCCAGCAGTCTACAGGGGGTAAAGCGGGAGACCCAGTACTTC	NA	TRBD1	TRBJ2-5	TRBV28	15
CASSYPGEFRWEPQHF	TGTGCCAGCAGTTACCCCGGGGAATTCCGTTGGGAGCCCCAGCATTTT	many	NA	TRBJ1-5	TRBV6-2/TRBV6-3	16
CSVGQNPNYGYTF	TGCAGCGTTGGTCAGAACCCTAACTATGGCTACACCTTC	many	NA	TRBJ1-2	TRBV29-1	13
CASSHRARDTQYF	TGTGCCAGCTCTCACAGGGCCCGAGATACGCAGTATTTT	many	NA	TRBJ2-3	TRBV6-2/TRBV6-3	13
CASSGGSGQPQHF	TGCGCCAGCAGCGGGGGCTCGGGTCAGCCCCAGCATTTT	NA	NA	TRBJ1-5	TRBV5-1	13
CSARDRLGGEKLFF	TGCAGTGCTAGAGATAGGCTGGGCGGTGAAAAACTGTTTTTT	many	NA	TRBJ1-4	TRBV20-1	14
CSGRQGDGNEQYF	TGCAGCGGTCGACAGGGGGATGGCAACGAGCAGTACTTC	many	TRBD1	TRBJ2-7	TRBV29-1	13
CASSQEIDSGANVLTF	TGCGCCAGCAGCCAAGAGATAGACTCTGGGGCCAACGTCCTGACTTTC	few	NA	TRBJ2-6	TRBV4-3	16
CSGLAGGTDTQYF	TGCAGTGGACTAGCGGGAGGCACAGATACGCAGTATTTT	many	TRBD2	TRBJ2-3	TRBV20-1	13
CSASRGARNTDTQYF	TGCAGTGCTAGTCGGGGGGCGAGAAACACAGATACGCAGTATTTT	many	NA	TRBJ2-3	TRBV20-1	15
CASRPGGRYNEQFF	TGTGCCAGCAGGCCGGGAGGGAGATACAATGAGCAGTTCTTC	many	TRBD2	TRBJ2-1	TRBV28	14
CASSVGQGDTQYF	TGCGCCAGCAGCGTGGGACAGGGAGATACGCAGTATTTT	medium-sized	TRBD1	TRBJ2-3	TRBV5-1	13
CASSLGTYYEQYF	TGCGCCAGCAGCTTAGGGACATACTACGAGCAGTACTTC	many	NA	TRBJ2-7	TRBV5-1	13
CASSPPLPENTGELFF	TGCGCCAGCAGTCCGCCTCTCCCAGAGAACACCGGGGAGCTGTTTTTT	many	NA	TRBJ2-2	TRBV4-1	16
CASSHLAGETLGDEQFF	TGTGCCAGCAGCCATCTAGCGGGGGAAACGTTGGGAGATGAGCAGTTCTTC	many	TRBD2	TRBJ2-1	TRBV28	17
CASSPSGDYAYNEQFF	TGTGCCAGCAGCCCCAGTGGGGACTATGCCTACAATGAGCAGTTCTTC	many	TRBD2	TRBJ2-1	TRBV7-8	16
CASSYGRGNEQFF	TGTGCCAGCAGTTACGGCAGGGGGAACGAGCAGTTCTTC	many	TRBD1	TRBJ2-1	TRBV6-5	13
CASSHEVTNEKLFF	TGTGCCAGCAGTCACGAGGTTACTAATGAAAAACTGTTTTTT	many	NA	TRBJ1-4	TRBV6-5	14
CASSLISASGANVLTF	TGTGCCAGCAGTTTAATTTCGGCCTCTGGGGCCAACGTCCTGACTTTC	many	NA	TRBJ2-6	TRBV28	16
CASSFGGSRNSPLHF	TGCGCCAGCAGCTTTGGGGGGAGTCGAAATTCACCCCTCCACTTT	many	NA	TRBJ1-6	TRBV5-1	15
CASSQGTRGLAGGTDTQYF	TGCGCCAGCAGCCAAGGAACTAGAGGACTAGCGGGAGGGACAGATACGCAGTATTTT	many	TRBD2	TRBJ2-3	TRBV4-3	19
CASRTAVNTDTQYF	TGTGCCAGCAGGACGGCGGTAAACACAGATACGCAGTATTTT	NA	NA	TRBJ2-3	TRBV12-3/TRBV12-4	14
CASSPTGETEAFF	TGTGCCAGCAGCCCGACAGGGGAGACTGAAGCTTTCTTT	many	TRBD1	TRBJ1-1	TRBV7-2	13
CATSGDRGYNQPQHF	TGTGCCACCAGCGGGGACAGGGGATACAATCAGCCCCAGCATTTT	many	TRBD1	TRBJ1-5	TRBV15	15
CASHPAGGANTEAFF	TGTGCCAGCCATCCCGCTGGGGGGGCGAACACTGAAGCTTTCTTT	NA	NA	TRBJ1-1	TRBV27	15
CSARDLARSTYNEQFF	TGCAGTGCTAGAGATCTAGCCAGGAGCACCTACAATGAGCAGTTCTTC	many	NA	TRBJ2-1	TRBV20-1	16
CASRNGPGTSGANVLTF	TGTGCCAGCAGAAATGGTCCGGGGACCTCCGGGGCCAACGTCCTGACTTTC	many	NA	TRBJ2-6	TRBV9	17
CASSQGGAGAGQPQHF	TGTGCCAGCAGCCAAGGTGGTGCAGGGGCCGGGCAGCCCCAGCATTTT	many	NA	TRBJ1-5	TRBV3-1	16
CASSRGLWEQYF	TGTGCCAGCAGCAGAGGGTTATGGGAGCAGTACTTC	many	NA	TRBJ2-7	TRBV7-9	12
CASSPGQGGNQPQHF	TGTGCCAGCAGCCCCGGACAGGGAGGCAATCAGCCCCAGCATTTT	NA	TRBD1	TRBJ1-5	TRBV12-3/TRBV12-4	15
CASSDGEDQPQHF	TGTGCCAGCAGTGACGGTGAAGACCAGCCCCAGCATTTT	many	NA	TRBJ1-5	TRBV6-1	13
CASSQVSSGYSYNEQFF	TGTGCCAGCAGCCAAGTTTCTAGCGGGTACTCCTACAATGAGCAGTTCTTC	many	TRBD2	TRBJ2-1	TRBV3-1	17
CATGGPPSTDTQYF	TGTGCCACCGGAGGGCCGCCTAGCACAGATACGCAGTATTTT	NA	NA	TRBJ2-3	TRBV6-5	14
CASSGGTSVQETQYF	TGTGCCAGCAGTGGGGGGACTAGCGTACAAGAGACCCAGTACTTC	many	TRBD2	TRBJ2-5	TRBV6-6	15
CASSMELAGGADTQYF	TGTGCCAGTAGTATGGAGCTAGCGGGAGGAGCAGATACGCAGTATTTT	many	TRBD2	TRBJ2-3	TRBV19	16
CASSQDRPATNEKLFF	TGTGCCAGCAGCCAAGATCGGCCAGCAACTAATGAAAAACTGTTTTTT	few	NA	TRBJ1-4	TRBV3-1	16
CASSLAIDNEQFF	TGTGCCAGCAGCTTAGCCATAGACAATGAGCAGTTCTTC	many	NA	TRBJ2-1	TRBV7-2	13
CATSRQGNTEAFF	TGTGCCACCAGCAGACAGGGGAACACTGAAGCTTTCTTT	many	NA	TRBJ1-1	TRBV15	13
CASSEIWWGEQFF	TGTGCCAGCAGTGAAATTTGGTGGGGTGAGCAGTTCTTC	many	NA	TRBJ2-1	TRBV6-1	13
CSARNGGDSYNEQFF	TGCAGTGCGAGGAATGGGGGGGACTCCTACAATGAGCAGTTCTTC	many	TRBD2	TRBJ2-1	TRBV20-1	15
CSVGHQNEQFF	TGCAGCGTGGGACACCAGAATGAGCAGTTCTTC	many	NA	TRBJ2-1	TRBV29-1	11
CASRQARSGAGWSNQPQHF	TGTGCCAGCCGACAGGCGAGATCCGGGGCCGGTTGGAGCAATCAGCCCCAGCATTTT	many	NA	TRBJ1-5	TRBV28	19
CSARASRGTSYEQYF	TGCAGTGCTAGAGCGTCTAGGGGGACCTCCTACGAGCAGTACTTC	many	NA	TRBJ2-7	TRBV20-1	15